The clone carrying this TCR beta chain was counted a few times. A read error may be the cause here, since a much bigger clone is one base away. This entry is derived from a study of blood T cells in healthy people across ages. As for the study in general: Using template switching, researchers captured about one barcoded beta molecule for each two T cells.

The germline gives CDR1 SGHTA, CDR2 FQGNSA. CDR3 size: 15 residues. Combining a sample-barcoded 5' primer with a J-beta primer mix, a second PCR ran for roughly 7 to 11 cycles. From the 5' RACE reads, TCRdb called clonotypes with MiXCR, one entry per CDR3 protein. This sample has some 790,000 distinct CDR3 sequences, with 25% to 30% found just once. This receptor was obtained from a woman older than 75 in good health. This chain connects TRBV7-2 to TRBJ2-5; a weak D match, TRBD2 (5 bases). Sequencing was performed on blood. The CDR3 sequence is CASSPSIRGQEPQYF. CDR3 nucleotide sequence: TGTGCCAGCAGCCCTAGTATCCGAGGGCAAGAGCCCCAGTACTTC. Supplemented by reference TRBV7-2 and TRBJ2-5, the full variable domain reads GAGVSQSPSNKVTEKGKDVELRCDPISGHTALYWYRQSLGQGLEFLIYFQGNSAPDKSGLPSDRFSAERTGGSVSTLTIQRTQQEDSAVYLCASSPSIRGQEPQYFGPGTRLLVL.